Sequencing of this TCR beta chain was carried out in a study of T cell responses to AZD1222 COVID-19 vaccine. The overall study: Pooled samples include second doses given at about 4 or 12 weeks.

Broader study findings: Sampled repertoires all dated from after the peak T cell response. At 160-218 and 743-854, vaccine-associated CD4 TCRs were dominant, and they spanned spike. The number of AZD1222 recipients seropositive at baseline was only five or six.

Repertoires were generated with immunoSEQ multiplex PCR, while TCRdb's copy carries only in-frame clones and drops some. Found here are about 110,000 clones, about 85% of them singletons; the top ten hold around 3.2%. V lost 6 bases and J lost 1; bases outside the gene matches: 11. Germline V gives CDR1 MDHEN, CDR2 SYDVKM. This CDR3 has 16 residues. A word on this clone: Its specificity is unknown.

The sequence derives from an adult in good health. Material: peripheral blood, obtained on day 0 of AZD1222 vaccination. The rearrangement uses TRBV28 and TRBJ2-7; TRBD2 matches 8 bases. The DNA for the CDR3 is TGTGCCAGCAGCCTCTTCGGGCGGGAGGTTTCCTACGAGCAGTACTTC. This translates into CASSLFGREVSYEQYF.